This T cell receptor (beta chain) derives from a study of identical twins. There are 13 residues in the CDR3. V was clipped by 9 bases and J by 2 bases, with 11 bases between them. Study outcomes and limitations: Excess low generation probability was seen in twin-shared out-of-frame alpha sequences.

cDNA carried unique molecular identifiers, and a universal primer site was added by template switching. TCRdb re-called the 5' RACE reads with MiXCR, one entry per CDR3 protein. The data show 690,000 or so distinct CDR3 sequences, with under 9% seen just once and roughly 0.9% held by the top ten. Concerning this clonotype: Its specificity is unknown.

The same sample was also used in a study of yellow fever vaccine responses in identical twins.

This sequence was found in a woman between 18 and 29 years old in good health. The chain couples TRBV12-3 or TRBV12-4 to TRBJ1-3; D not certain. Sequenced material: PBMCs. CDR3 amino acids: CASHSSPGNTIYF. The DNA for the CDR3 is TGTGCCAGTCACTCCTCCCCTGGAAACACCATATATTTT.